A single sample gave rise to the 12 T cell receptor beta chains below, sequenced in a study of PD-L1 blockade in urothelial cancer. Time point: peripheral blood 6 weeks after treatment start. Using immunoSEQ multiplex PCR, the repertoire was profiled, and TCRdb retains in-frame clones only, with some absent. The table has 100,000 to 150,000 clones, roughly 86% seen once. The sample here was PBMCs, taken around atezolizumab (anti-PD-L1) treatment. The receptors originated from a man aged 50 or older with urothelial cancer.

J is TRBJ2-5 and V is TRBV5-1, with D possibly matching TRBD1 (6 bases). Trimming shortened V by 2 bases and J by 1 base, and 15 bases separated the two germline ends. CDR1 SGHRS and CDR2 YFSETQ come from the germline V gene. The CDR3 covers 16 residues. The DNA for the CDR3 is TGCGCCAGCAGCTTAGGGGGAACGGCCAGCCAAGAGACCCAGTACTTC. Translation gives CASSLGGTASQETQYF.

The CDR3 reads CASSQDQLYGYTF. The CDR3 DNA is TGTGCCAGCAGCCAAGATCAACTCTATGGCTACACCTTC. The chain employs TRBV4-2 and TRBJ1-2; the D is unclear. The CDR3 extends over 13 amino acids. CDR1 LGHNA and CDR2 YNFKEQ come from the germline V gene. Deletions cut 0 bases from V and 4 bases from J, with 6 bases between.

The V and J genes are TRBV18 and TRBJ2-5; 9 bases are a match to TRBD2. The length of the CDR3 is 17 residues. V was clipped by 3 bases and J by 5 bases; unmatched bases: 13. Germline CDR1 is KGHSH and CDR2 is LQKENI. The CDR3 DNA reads TGTGCCAGCTCACCCGTTGCGCGCGGGAGGGACGGGGAGACCCAGTACTTC. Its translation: CASSPVARGRDGETQYF. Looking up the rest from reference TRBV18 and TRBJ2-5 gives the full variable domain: NAGVMQNPRHLVRRRGQEARLRCSPMKGHSHVYWYRQLPEEGLKFMVYLQKENIIDESGMPKERFSAEFPKEGPSILRIQQVVRGDSAAYFCASSPVARGRDGETQYFGPGTRLLVL.

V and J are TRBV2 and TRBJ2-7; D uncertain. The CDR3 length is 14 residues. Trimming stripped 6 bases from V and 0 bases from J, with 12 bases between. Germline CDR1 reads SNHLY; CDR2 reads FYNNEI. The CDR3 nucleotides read TGTGCCAGCAGGAGAATCCTGAGCTCCTACGAGCAGTACTTC. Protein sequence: CASRRILSSYEQYF.

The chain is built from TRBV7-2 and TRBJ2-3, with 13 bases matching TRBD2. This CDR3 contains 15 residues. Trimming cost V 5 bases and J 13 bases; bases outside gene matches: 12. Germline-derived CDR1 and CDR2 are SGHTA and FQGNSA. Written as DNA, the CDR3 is TGTGCCAGCAGCCGGTCGGGACTAGCGGGGACCGTAGAGTATTTT. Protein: CASSRSGLAGTVEYF. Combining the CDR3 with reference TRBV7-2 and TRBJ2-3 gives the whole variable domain GAGVSQSPSNKVTEKGKDVELRCDPISGHTALYWYRQSLGQGLEFLIYFQGNSAPDKSGLPSDRFSAERTGGSVSTLTIQRTQQEDSAVYLCASSRSGLAGTVEYFGPGTRLTVL.

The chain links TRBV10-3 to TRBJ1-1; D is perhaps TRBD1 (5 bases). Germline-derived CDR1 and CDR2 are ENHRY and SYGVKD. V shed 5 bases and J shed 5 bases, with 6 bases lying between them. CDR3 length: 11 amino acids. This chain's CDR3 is CAISPGTEAFF. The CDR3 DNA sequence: TGTGCCATCAGTCCAGGGACTGAAGCTTTCTTT.

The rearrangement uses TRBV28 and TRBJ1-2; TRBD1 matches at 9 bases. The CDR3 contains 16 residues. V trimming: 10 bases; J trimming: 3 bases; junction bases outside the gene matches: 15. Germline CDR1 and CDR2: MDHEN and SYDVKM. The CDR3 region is CATKRDRVGKHYGYTF. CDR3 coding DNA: TGTGCCACCAAACGGGACAGGGTGGGAAAGCACTATGGCTACACCTTC.

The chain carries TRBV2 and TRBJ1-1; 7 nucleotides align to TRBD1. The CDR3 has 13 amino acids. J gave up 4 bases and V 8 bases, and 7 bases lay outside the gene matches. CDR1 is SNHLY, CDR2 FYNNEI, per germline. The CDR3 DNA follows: TGTGCCAGCTATAAGGGGGCGACCACTGAAGCTTTCTTT. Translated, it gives CASYKGATTEAFF.

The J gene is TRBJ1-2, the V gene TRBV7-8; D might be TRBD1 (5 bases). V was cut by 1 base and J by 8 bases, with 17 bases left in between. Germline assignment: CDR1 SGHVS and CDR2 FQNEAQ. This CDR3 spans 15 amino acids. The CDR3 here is CASSLGGDSERGYTF. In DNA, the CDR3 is TGTGCCAGCAGCTTAGGTGGGGACTCCGAGCGGGGCTACACCTTC. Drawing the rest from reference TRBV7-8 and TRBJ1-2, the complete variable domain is GAGVSQSPRYKVAKRGQDVALRCDPISGHVSLFWYQQALGQGPEFLTYFQNEAQLDKSGLPSDRFFAERPEGSVSTLKIQRTQQEDSAVYLCASSLGGDSERGYTFGSGTRLTVV.

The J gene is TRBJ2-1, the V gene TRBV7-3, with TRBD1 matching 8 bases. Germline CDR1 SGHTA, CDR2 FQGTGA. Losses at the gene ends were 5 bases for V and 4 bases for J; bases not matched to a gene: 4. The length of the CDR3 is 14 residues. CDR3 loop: CASSRGQVYNEQFF. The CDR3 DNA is TGTGCCAGCAGCCGGGGACAGGTTTACAATGAGCAGTTCTTC. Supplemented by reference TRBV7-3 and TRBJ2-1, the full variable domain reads GAGVSQTPSNKVTEKGKYVELRCDPISGHTALYWYRQSLGQGPEFLIYFQGTGAADDSGLPNDRFFAVRPEGSVSTLKIQRTERGDSAVYLCASSRGQVYNEQFFGPGTRLTVL.

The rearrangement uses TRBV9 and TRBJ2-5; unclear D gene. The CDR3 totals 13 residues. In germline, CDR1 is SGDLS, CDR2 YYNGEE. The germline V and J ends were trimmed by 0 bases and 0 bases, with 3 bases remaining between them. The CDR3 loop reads CASSVADQETQYF. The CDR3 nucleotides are TGTGCCAGCAGCGTAGCAGACCAAGAGACCCAGTACTTC.

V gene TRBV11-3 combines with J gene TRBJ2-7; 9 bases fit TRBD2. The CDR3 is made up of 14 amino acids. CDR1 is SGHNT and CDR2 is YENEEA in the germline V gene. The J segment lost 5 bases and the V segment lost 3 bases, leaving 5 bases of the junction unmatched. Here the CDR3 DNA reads TGTGCCAGCAGCTTTAGCGGGAGCGGAAACGAGCAGTACTTC. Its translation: CASSFSGSGNEQYF.